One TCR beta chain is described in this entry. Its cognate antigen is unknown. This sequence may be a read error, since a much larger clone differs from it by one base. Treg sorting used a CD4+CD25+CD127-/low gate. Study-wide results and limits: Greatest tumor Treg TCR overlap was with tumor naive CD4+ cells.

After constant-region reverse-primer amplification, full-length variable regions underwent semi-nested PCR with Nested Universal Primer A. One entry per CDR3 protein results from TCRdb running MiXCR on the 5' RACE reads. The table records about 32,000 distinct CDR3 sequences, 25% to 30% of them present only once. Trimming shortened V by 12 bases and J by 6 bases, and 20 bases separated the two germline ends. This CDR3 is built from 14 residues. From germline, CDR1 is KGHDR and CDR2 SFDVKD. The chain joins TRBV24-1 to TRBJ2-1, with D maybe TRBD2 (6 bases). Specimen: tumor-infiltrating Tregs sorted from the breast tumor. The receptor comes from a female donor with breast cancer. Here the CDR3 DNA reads TGTGCCGCATCGGGCCGGTGGAGGGGCAATGAGCAGTTCTTC. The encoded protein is CAASGRWRGNEQFF.